The subject of this entry is one TCR beta chain. An amount of RNA that ranged from roughly 0.5 to 1 ug was reverse transcribed with random hexamers. Via MiXCR, TCRdb re-called the immunoSEQ multiplex PCR reads, giving one row per CDR3 protein. The sample holds more than 150,000 distinct CDR3 sequences, about 96% seen once. The sample originates from a study of CD8 T cells in Susac syndrome. The CDR3 has 15 residues. Trimming shortened V by 2 bases and J by 3 bases, and 12 bases separated the two germline ends. Germline-derived CDR1 and CDR2 are SGHRS and YFSETQ. Sequenced material: CD4+ T cells from PBMCs. J is TRBJ2-1 and V is TRBV5-1; D is undetermined. The source of this sequence is a human donor with Susac syndrome. CDR3 amino acids: CASSFRVGRYNEQFF. Here the CDR3 DNA reads TGCGCCAGCAGCTTTCGGGTCGGTCGCTACAATGAGCAGTTCTTC. The full variable domain, with the rest looked up from reference TRBV5-1 and TRBJ2-1, is KAGVTQTPRYLIKTRGQQVTLSCSPISGHRSVSWYQQTPGQGLQFLFEYFSETQRNKGNFPGRFSGRQFSNSRSEMNVSTLELGDSALYLCASSFRVGRYNEQFFGPGTRLTVL.